A selection of T cell receptor beta chains follows, all from one sample in a study of blood T cell repertoires in COVID-19. Here immunoSEQ multiplex PCR was the method, and the copy in TCRdb shows in-frame clones only, minus some. The repertoire holds under 200,000 clones, with about 80% as singletons. Sequenced material: peripheral blood. The receptors were sampled from a human donor with acute or convalescent COVID-19. The donor label of this sample is uncertain. Each CDR3 is given with its conserved first and last residue. A D gene is named only where the DNA matches it firmly. The size of a clone is reported for some rows only, either as once, few or many, or as a class for expanded clones.

v_gene	j_gene	abundance	d_gene	CDR3aa	CDR3nt
TRBV28	TRBJ1-1	-	-	CASSTPPGGISEAFF	TGTGCCAGCAGTACCCCTCCGGGGGGAATATCTGAAGCTTTCTTT
TRBV6-5	TRBJ1-1	once	-	CASSYSGETEAFF	TGTGCCAGCAGTTACTCAGGGGAAACTGAAGCTTTCTTT
TRBV10-3	TRBJ1-1	-	-	CAISVGREGTEAFF	TGTGCCATCAGTGTGGGCAGGGAGGGTACTGAAGCTTTCTTT
TRBV13	TRBJ1-6	-	TRBD1	CASSSDRGSPLHF	TGTGCCAGCAGCTCCGACAGGGGCTCACCCCTCCACTTT
TRBV30	TRBJ2-1	once	-	CAWSGGSRTYNEQFF	TGTGCCTGGTCAGGGGGGAGCAGGACCTACAATGAGCAGTTCTTC
TRBV4-2	TRBJ2-1	-	-	CASSRLSWDSVFRQFF	TGTGCCAGCAGCCGTTTATCGTGGGACTCCGTTTTTAGGCAGTTCTTC
TRBV28	TRBJ1-1	-	TRBD1	CASSSRTGSEAFF	TGTGCCAGCAGCTCCCGGACAGGGTCTGAAGCTTTCTTT
TRBV29-1	TRBJ1-1	-	-	CSVAGELNTEAFF	TGCAGCGTTGCAGGGGAGTTAAACACTGAAGCTTTCTTT
TRBV19	TRBJ2-1	-	-	CASSQLPQEGNEQFF	TGTGCCAGTAGCCAACTACCCCAGGAGGGTAATGAGCAGTTCTTC
TRBV5-6	TRBJ2-7	-	-	CASSLPGIYEQYF	TGTGCCAGCAGCTTGCCAGGGATCTACGAGCAGTACTTC
TRBV6-1	TRBJ2-7	few	-	CASSEYASSYEQYF	TGTGCCAGCAGTGAATACGCGAGCTCCTACGAGCAGTACTTC
TRBV5-5	TRBJ2-7	-	-	CASSLGRASSYEQYF	TGTGCCAGCAGCTTGGGGCGGGCTAGCTCCTACGAGCAGTACTTC
TRBV4-1	TRBJ2-1	once	-	CASSQGRSEGSYNEQFF	TGCGCCAGCAGCCAAGGCCGGTCGGAGGGCTCCTACAATGAGCAGTTCTTC
TRBV2	TRBJ1-5	-	-	CASSGPGHYKEPQHF	TGTGCCAGCAGTGGACCGGGACACTACAAGGAGCCCCAGCATTTT
TRBV7-7	TRBJ2-1	once	-	CASSSHPTGYNEQFF	TGTGCCAGCAGCTCCCATCCGACTGGCTACAATGAGCAGTTCTTC
TRBV28	TRBJ2-3	-	TRBD2	CASARLLAGVSTDTQYF	TGTGCCAGTGCACGCTTGCTAGCGGGGGTTAGCACAGATACGCAGTATTTT
TRBV6-1	TRBJ2-7	-	TRBD1	CASSERGDRVYEQYF	TGTGCCAGCAGTGAAAGAGGGGACAGGGTATACGAGCAGTACTTC
TRBV30	TRBJ2-6	-	-	CAWSGSGGAGANVLTF	TGTGCCTGGAGTGGATCGGGGGGCGCTGGGGCCAACGTCCTGACTTTC
TRBV6-5	TRBJ2-7	-	-	CASSYDSQALEQYF	TGTGCCAGCAGTTATGACAGCCAAGCTTTGGAGCAGTACTTC
TRBV5-1	TRBJ2-5	-	TRBD2	CATYSGGPGETQYF	TGCGCCACCTACAGCGGGGGGCCGGGGGAGACCCAGTACTTC
TRBV5-1	TRBJ1-2	once	TRBD1	CASSEGTGGSSYGYTF	TGCGCCAGCAGCGAAGGGACAGGGGGCAGTAGCTATGGCTACACCTTC
TRBV6-5	TRBJ2-5	-	-	CASSPNGDFGETQYF	TGTGCCAGCAGTCCCAACGGGGATTTTGGAGAGACCCAGTACTTC
TRBV6-6	TRBJ2-2	few	-	CASSPTTAGTRTGELFF	TGTGCCAGCAGTCCGACCACGGCGGGGACTCGGACCGGGGAGCTGTTTTTT
TRBV5-1	TRBJ2-7	-	TRBD2	CASRGGTSGSYEQYF	TGCGCCAGCAGAGGAGGGACTAGCGGCTCCTACGAGCAGTACTTC
TRBV14	TRBJ2-3	-	TRBD1	CASSQVDRGRGNTQYF	TGTGCCAGCAGCCAAGTGGACAGGGGGCGAGGGAATACGCAGTATTTT
TRBV5-6	TRBJ1-3	-	-	CASSLDISGNTIYF	TGTGCCAGCAGCCTGGACATCTCTGGAAACACCATATATTTT
TRBV9	TRBJ2-2	-	-	CASSVMAARNTGELFF	TGTGCCAGCAGCGTGATGGCGGCTCGGAACACCGGGGAGCTGTTTTTT
TRBV11-2	TRBJ2-3	-	-	CASSLERGNTQYF	TGTGCCAGCAGCTTGGAAAGGGGGAATACGCAGTATTTT
TRBV7-6	TRBJ2-7	-	-	CASSLGGGGQVYEQYF	TGTGCCAGCAGCTTAGGGGGAGGAGGACAGGTCTACGAGCAGTACTTC
TRBV7-2	TRBJ1-5	-	-	CASSLAYNQPQHF	TGTGCCAGCAGCTTAGCGTACAATCAGCCCCAGCATTTT
TRBV3-1/TRBV3-2	TRBJ1-5	-	-	CASSQGEADSNQPQHF	TGTGCCAGCAGCCAGGGGGAGGCAGATAGCAATCAGCCCCAGCATTTT
TRBV29-1	TRBJ1-2	-	-	CSVEFRNYGYTF	TGCAGCGTTGAGTTCAGGAACTATGGCTACACCTTC
TRBV28	TRBJ2-7	-	-	CASSALGSVSYEQYF	TGTGCCAGCAGTGCCCTTGGTAGCGTTTCCTACGAGCAGTACTTC
TRBV27	TRBJ1-1	-	TRBD1	CASSRLQGALGNTEAFF	TGTGCCAGCAGCCGTTTACAGGGGGCTTTGGGGAACACTGAAGCTTTCTTT
TRBV5-1	TRBJ2-5	-	-	CASSLNALQETQYF	TGCGCCAGCAGCTTGAACGCACTACAAGAGACCCAGTACTTC
TRBV13	TRBJ2-7	-	TRBD1	CASSLRGQGAGNSYEQYF	TGTGCCAGCAGCTTAAGGGGACAGGGGGCTGGCAACTCCTACGAGCAGTACTTC
TRBV5-6	TRBJ1-3	-	TRBD1	CASSWGTGLANTIYF	TGTGCCAGCAGCTGGGGGACAGGGTTGGCAAACACCATATATTTT
TRBV2	TRBJ2-1	-	-	CASNLEGNNEQFF	TGTGCCAGTAACTTGGAGGGCAATAATGAGCAGTTCTTC
TRBV6-2/TRBV6-3	TRBJ2-5	-	TRBD2	CASSYGTSGPQETQYF	TGTGCCAGCAGTTACGGGACTAGCGGACCCCAAGAGACCCAGTACTTC